The T cell receptor (beta chain) under discussion was sequenced for a study of CD8+ T cells in alopecia areata. About the study: In an open-label trial, patients got 5 to 10 mg tofacitinib twice daily. Overall study results and limits: Scalp clonality dropped significantly under tofacitinib, as did expanded CD8+ top-100 clones.

CDR3 length equals 15 residues. In germline, CDR1 is SGDLS, CDR2 YYNGEE. Trimming removed 6 bases from V and 8 bases from J, with 20 bases in between. The sample holds one count of this clone. What it binds is not known. Following extraction, RNA underwent reverse transcription to cDNA, which served as the sequencing template. Some clones are missing from TCRdb's copy, which holds only in-frame ones; the method was immunoSEQ multiplex PCR. The sample shows approximately 210,000 clones, 64% of them seen only once. Treatment described: oral pan-JAK inhibitor, 5-10 mg twice daily. Peripheral blood, together with lesional scalp punch biopsies, was collected from alopecia areata patients. Using a FACSAria, the CD4+ and CD8+ T cells were sorted from the PBMCs.

This chain connects TRBV9 to TRBJ1-4; no definite D call. The source was CD4+ T cells sorted from blood, collected at week 4, from a patient treated with tofacitinib. This clonotype was obtained from a human donor with alopecia areata. The CDR3 bases are TGTGCCAGCACCGGAGGGCCTTCGCAATGGGAAAAACTGTTTTTT. Translation gives CASTGGPSQWEKLFF.